These 20 T cell receptor beta chains came from one sample sequenced in a study of CD8+CD57+ T cells in acquired aplastic anemia. Profiling that covered TCR beta VDJ and CDR3 relied on genomic DNA as its template. TCRdb redid the calling of the reads with MiXCR, one entry per CDR3 protein. The sample consists of more than 200,000 distinct CDR3 sequences, under 50% of them appearing once. Sequenced patients had shown CD8+CD57+ cell expansion by flow cytometry. Material for sequencing was sorted CD4+, CD8+, or CD8+CD57+ T cells (not recorded which) from PBMCs. The source of these receptors is a human donor with aplastic anemia.

The chain is built from TRBV20-1 and TRBJ1-1; D remains unclear. CDR1 and CDR2 (germline): DFQATT, SNEGSKA (reference sequence). V was pared by 2 bases and J by 11 bases, with 18 bases between. The CDR3 has 13 residues. Here the CDR3 reads CSARNVRYSVAFF. CDR3 coding DNA: TGCAGTGCTAGAAATGTTCGGTACAGCGTCGCTTTCTTT.

The chain has TRBV19 and TRBJ1-1; D might be TRBD1 (5 bases). Trimming cost V 2 bases and J 4 bases, with 11 bases left between them. In germline, CDR1 is LNHDA, CDR2 SQIVND (reference sequence). The CDR3 spans 14 residues. The CDR3 sequence is CASSIIDRRTEAFF. DNA for the CDR3: TGTGCCAGTAGTATAATCGACAGACGCACTGAAGCTTTCTTT.

In this sample, this clonotype turned up many times. This chain links TRBV19 with TRBJ1-5; unclear D gene. The CDR3 contains 15 residues. The V gene's germline CDR1 is LNHDA and CDR2 SQIVND (reference sequence). The V gene lost 2 bases and the J gene lost 2 bases, with 10 bases spanning the gap. Written as DNA, the CDR3 is TGTGCCAGTAGTATACAGCACGGGGGCAATCAGCCCCAGCATTTT. Residues: CASSIQHGGNQPQHF.

With regard to this clonotype: Sequence at one end of the junction differs from germline and may be a read error. The rearrangement links TRBV5-1 to TRBJ1-2; possible D gene TRBD1, 5 bases. Germline CDR1 SGHRS, CDR2 YFSETQ. This CDR3 is built from 14 residues. DNA for the CDR3: TGTGCCAGCAGAAAATCCACAGGCAGCTATGGCTACACCTTC. Translation: CASRKSTGSYGYTF.

The chain recombines TRBV6-2 or TRBV6-3 with TRBJ1-5, with no clear D. Germline V gene lookup returns CDR1 MNHEY and CDR2 SVGEGT. Trimming removed 3 bases from V and 2 bases from J, with 14 bases in between. This CDR3 is built from 16 residues. The CDR3 sequence is CASSYYRTDRNQPQHF. The DNA of the CDR3 is TGTGCCAGCAGTTATTATAGGACGGACCGCAATCAGCCCCAGCATTTT.

This clonotype was counted many times. The J gene is TRBJ1-5, the V gene TRBV19; D gene unclear. Deletions cut 4 bases from V and 0 bases from J, with 10 bases between. The CDR3 length is 15 residues. Per germline, CDR1 LNHDA and CDR2 SQIVND (reference sequence). CDR3 in amino acids: CASSRAQHSNQPQHF. In nucleotides, the CDR3 is TGTGCCAGTAGTAGGGCTCAACATAGCAATCAGCCCCAGCATTTT.

This clonotype was seen repeatedly, ten times or more. This sequence joins TRBV7-2 and TRBJ2-1, with 9 nucleotides matching TRBD2. The germline CDR1 and CDR2 sequences are SGHTA and FQGNSA. J lost 10 bases, V lost 3 bases, and 10 bases had no gene match. The CDR3 has 15 amino acids. The DNA of the CDR3 is TGTGCCAGCAGCTTTCCCCCGAGCGGGGGGCCCGAGCAGTTCTTC. Its translation is CASSFPPSGGPEQFF.

V usage is TRBV7-9 and J usage is TRBJ1-4, with D unclear. This CDR3 has 13 residues. Germline loops: CDR1 SEHNR, CDR2 FQNEAQ (reference sequence). V was clipped by 5 bases and J by 6 bases, with 10 bases between them. This CDR3 reads CASSGSRDEKLFF. In DNA form, the CDR3 reads TGTGCCAGCAGCGGGAGTAGGGATGAAAAACTGTTTTTT.

This chain links TRBV6-6 with TRBJ2-3; 7 positions agree with TRBD1. There are 15 residues in the CDR3. Trimming at V came to 2 bases and at J to 0 bases, leaving 2 bases not matched to a gene. Germline V gene data show CDR1 as MNHNY and CDR2 as SVGAGI (reference sequence). The CDR3: CASSYETGSTDTQYF. In DNA form, the CDR3 reads TGTGCCAGCAGTTACGAGACAGGGAGCACAGATACGCAGTATTTT.

As to this clonotype: Since no conserved phenylalanine or tryptophan closes the CDR3, a read error is the likely cause. The gene calls are TRBV6-5 and TRBJ2-1; a weak D match, TRBD1 (7 bases). With 4 bases removed from V and 2 bases from J, the gap between germline ends came to 15 bases. Germline-derived CDR1 and CDR2 are MNHEY and SVGAGI. The CDR3 covers 16 residues. This CDR3 is CASSLTRDRTYNEQFL. The CDR3 DNA sequence: TGTGCCAGCAGTTTAACGCGGGACAGAACCTACAATGAGCAGTTCCTC.

The rearrangement joins TRBV7-2 to TRBJ2-7, with 7 bases lining up with TRBD1. The ends lost 5 bases at V and 4 bases at J; junction bases unmatched: 8. This CDR3 spans 14 amino acids. CDR1 and CDR2 (germline): SGHTA, FQGNSA. CDR3 DNA sequence: TGTGCCAGCAGCGACTCCTGGGACAGTTACGAGCAGTACTTC. Translated: CASSDSWDSYEQYF. The complete variable domain, with remaining parts taken from reference TRBV7-2 and TRBJ2-7, reads GAGVSQSPSNKVTEKGKDVELRCDPISGHTALYWYRQSLGQGLEFLIYFQGNSAPDKSGLPSDRFSAERTGGSVSTLTIQRTQQEDSAVYLCASSDSWDSYEQYFGPGTRLTVT.

This clonotype was counted ten times or more. The chain recombines TRBV10-3 with TRBJ2-2; D possibly matches TRBD1 or TRBD2 (5 bases each). Germline assignment: CDR1 ENHRY and CDR2 SYGVKD. The CDR3 covers 15 residues. V lost 5 bases and J lost 4, with 14 bases in between. DNA of the CDR3: TGTGCCATCAGTCCCTTTACGGGGACCACCGGGGAGCTGTTTTTT. Encoded protein: CAISPFTGTTGELFF.

The sample holds many counts of this clonotype. The V call is TRBV5-1, the J call TRBJ2-1, with 12 positions matching TRBD2. Trimming took 2 bases from V and 4 from J; bases not matched to a gene: 16. The germline V gene encodes CDR1 SGHRS and CDR2 YFSETQ. The CDR3 is 20 amino acids. In nucleotides, the CDR3 is TGCGCCAGCAGCTTACCCGACGGTTCTAGCGGGGGGGCCCATTACAATGAGCAGTTCTTC. Its translation is CASSLPDGSSGGAHYNEQFF. Using reference TRBV5-1 and TRBJ2-1 for the parts outside the CDR3, the full variable domain is KAGVTQTPRYLIKTRGQQVTLSCSPISGHRSVSWYQQTPGQGLQFLFEYFSETQRNKGNFPGRFSGRQFSNSRSEMNVSTLELGDSALYLCASSLPDGSSGGAHYNEQFFGPGTRLTVL.

This clonotype appeared a few times. The chain uses TRBV6-6 and TRBJ1-1, with D possibly matching TRBD1 (5 bases). From germline, CDR1 is MNHNY and CDR2 SVGAGI (reference sequence). This CDR3 spans 15 amino acids. Trimming took off 2 bases at V and 0 bases at J, with 10 bases between the two ends. CDR3 region: CASSYPQGMNTEAFF. The CDR3 nucleotides read TGTGCCAGCAGTTACCCCCAGGGTATGAACACTGAAGCTTTCTTT.

Of note for this clonotype: A much larger clone lies one base from this, so it may be a read error. The chain combines TRBV5-1 with TRBJ1-1; 8 nucleotides agree with TRBD1. Per germline, CDR1 SGHRS and CDR2 YFSETQ. The CDR3 length is 17 residues. The V gene end was trimmed by 4 bases and the J gene end by 5 bases; junction bases not matched to a gene: 16. For the CDR3, the DNA is TGCGCCAGCAGCCCGTACCCAGACTCGGGACAGGCGACTGAAGCTTTCTTT. This gives the protein CASSPYPDSGQATEAFF.

This clonotype has ten or more counts. J is TRBJ2-5 and V is TRBV10-3, with 8 positions matching TRBD1. The V and J ends lost 3 bases and 2 bases, in that order; junction bases with no gene match: 8. This CDR3 has 16 amino acids. Germline-derived CDR1 and CDR2 are ENHRY and SYGVKD. CDR3 nucleotide sequence: TGTGCCATCAGTGACCCAAGGGGACAGGCTCAAGAGACCCAGTACTTC. This gives the protein CAISDPRGQAQETQYF.

This clonotype occurred many times. The V gene is TRBV19, the J gene TRBJ2-7, with TRBD1 as a possible D gene (5 bases). CDR1 and CDR2 from the germline V gene are LNHDA and SQIVND (reference sequence). This CDR3 has 16 amino acids. V lost 3 bases, J lost 0 bases, and 15 bases lay in between. DNA for the CDR3: TGTGCCAGTAGTATTAGCAGGGCGGCCAGCTCCTACGAGCAGTACTTC. Residues: CASSISRAASSYEQYF.

The table lists this clonotype with a few counts. Mismatch with germline at one junction end may stem from a read error. V usage is TRBV10-3 and J usage is TRBJ1-3, with D hard to call. The CDR3 is 17 residues long. Germline lookup yields CDR1 ENHRY and CDR2 SYGVKD. The CDR3: CASSESTAIGSGNTIYF. As DNA, the CDR3 is TGTGCCAGCAGTGAATCGACCGCTATCGGCTCTGGAAACACCATATATTTT.

This clonotype was counted ten times or more. The rearrangement uses TRBV6-1 and TRBJ2-3; 7 bases line up with TRBD2. The CDR3 spans 15 residues. J was trimmed by 1 base and V by 3 bases; bases with no gene match: 4. CDR1 MNHNS and CDR2 SASEGT come from the germline V gene. DNA for the CDR3: TGTGCCAGCAGTGACCGAAGCGGGGGCACAGATACGCAGTATTTT. Translated: CASSDRSGGTDTQYF.

The genes are TRBV28 and TRBJ2-7; 7 bases align to TRBD1. This CDR3 contains 13 residues. Germline lookup yields CDR1 MDHEN and CDR2 SYDVKM. J was trimmed by 5 bases and V by 7 bases; bases with no gene match: 8. The CDR3 DNA reads as TGTGCCAGCAAAAAAACAGGGGACAACGAGCAGTACTTC. This gives the protein CASKKTGDNEQYF.